This TCR beta chain was recovered during a study of human T cells and chemical hapten exposure. From germline, CDR1 is PRHDT and CDR2 FYEKMQ (reference sequence). The CDR3 runs to 17 residues. V lost 4 bases and J lost 2; bases outside the gene matches: 12. Time point meaning: healthy volunteer bleed at 2 weeks. Unseparated into fractions, whole blood served as the source from which total RNA was extracted. Attachment of unique molecular identifiers to individual cDNA molecules was performed in the library. TCRdb recomputed calls from the RACE reads with MiXCR, one row per CDR3 protein. The table lists about 130,000 distinct CDR3 sequences, roughly 9.5% of them singletons. This clonotype has at least ten counts.

The chain links TRBV13 to TRBJ2-5; 8 nucleotides match TRBD2. The clonotype was recovered from a male donor in good health. Some clones in this sample may be carry-over from other donors' samples. The sample taken for sequencing was whole blood. The CDR3 DNA follows: TGTGCCAGCAGCTCCCGAGGAACTAGCGGCAATCAAGAGACCCAGTACTTC. Translated: CASSSRGTSGNQETQYF.